The rows below give T cell receptor beta chains drawn from one sample of a study of cytomegalovirus exposure and HLA in healthy donors. The method was immunoSEQ multiplex PCR; TCRdb's version includes in-frame clones alone and lacks a portion of them. Here the sample spans fewer than 70,000 clones, more than 80% being singletons. Material: PBMCs. The receptors were gathered from a man younger than 30 in good health and CMV-seronegative. Both conserved end residues are part of each CDR3. A D gene is named only where the DNA matches it firmly. The size entry is marked missing in some rows and otherwise reads once, few, many or a size class.

abundance: .
d_gene: .
j_gene: TRBJ2-6
v_gene: TRBV11-1
len: 15
CDR3nt: TGTGCCAGCAGTAGGGGGAACTCTGGGGCCAACGTCCTGACTTTC
CDR3aa: CASSRGNSGANVLTF

abundance: .
d_gene: TRBD1
j_gene: TRBJ2-1
v_gene: TRBV11-2
len: 12
CDR3nt: TGTGCCAGCAGCTTAGATAGGGGGCAGGAGTTCTTC
CDR3aa: CASSLDRGQEFF

abundance: .
d_gene: .
j_gene: TRBJ2-3
v_gene: TRBV5-1
len: 14
CDR3nt: TGCGCCAGCGCGGTACAGGACAGCACAGATACGCAGTATTTT
CDR3aa: CASAVQDSTDTQYF

abundance: .
d_gene: .
j_gene: TRBJ1-1
v_gene: TRBV7-9
len: 12
CDR3nt: TGTGCCAGCAGCCCCCGACAGACTGAAGCTTTCTTT
CDR3aa: CASSPRQTEAFF

abundance: few
d_gene: TRBD1
j_gene: TRBJ2-5
v_gene: TRBV13
len: 17
CDR3nt: TGTGCCAGCAGCACAAGGACAGGGGGGCGCGGTCCGGAGACCCAGTACTTC
CDR3aa: CASSTRTGGRGPETQYF

abundance: .
d_gene: TRBD1
j_gene: TRBJ1-5
v_gene: TRBV19
len: 15
CDR3nt: TGTGCCAGTAGTGTTGACGACAGGGTTTATCAGCCCCAGCATTTT
CDR3aa: CASSVDDRVYQPQHF

abundance: .
d_gene: .
j_gene: TRBJ1-5
v_gene: TRBV6-6
len: 13
CDR3nt: TGTGCCAGCCTCCCTCAACTCAATCAGCCCCAGCATTTT
CDR3aa: CASLPQLNQPQHF

abundance: .
d_gene: TRBD1
j_gene: TRBJ1-1
v_gene: TRBV25-1
len: 13
CDR3nt: TGTGCCAGCAGTGAGGGCCGCAGGGGGGAAGCTTTCTTT
CDR3aa: CASSEGRRGEAFF

abundance: .
d_gene: TRBD1
j_gene: TRBJ1-1
v_gene: TRBV19
len: 14
CDR3nt: TGTGCCAGTACCCGGGACAGAATGAACACTGAAGCTTTCTTT
CDR3aa: CASTRDRMNTEAFF

abundance: once
d_gene: TRBD2
j_gene: TRBJ2-7
v_gene: TRBV19
len: 15
CDR3nt: TGTGCCAGTAGGTTAGCGGGAACGAGCTCCTACGAGCAGTACTTC
CDR3aa: CASRLAGTSSYEQYF

abundance: .
d_gene: .
j_gene: TRBJ2-7
v_gene: TRBV15
len: 17
CDR3nt: TGTGCCACCAGCAGTCTAATGTGGGGGGGGCTTAATTACGAGCAGTACTTC
CDR3aa: CATSSLMWGGLNYEQYF

abundance: .
d_gene: TRBD1
j_gene: TRBJ2-7
v_gene: TRBV2
len: 15
CDR3nt: TGTGCCAGCAGTGGCGGGGCAGGGGGCACCTACGAGCAGTACTTC
CDR3aa: CASSGGAGGTYEQYF

abundance: .
d_gene: .
j_gene: TRBJ1-5
v_gene: TRBV6-1
len: 14
CDR3nt: TGTGCCAGCAGTGAAGACCGCCCTAGTCAGCCCCAGCATTTT
CDR3aa: CASSEDRPSQPQHF

abundance: once
d_gene: TRBD2
j_gene: TRBJ2-1
v_gene: TRBV19
len: 14
CDR3nt: TGTGCCAGTAGTATGGGAGGGCCCTACAATGAGCAGTTCTTC
CDR3aa: CASSMGGPYNEQFF

abundance: .
d_gene: .
j_gene: TRBJ2-7
v_gene: TRBV28
len: 12
CDR3nt: TGTGCCAGCAGTTTAGAGGGCTACGAGCAGTACTTC
CDR3aa: CASSLEGYEQYF

abundance: once
d_gene: .
j_gene: TRBJ2-5
v_gene: TRBV2
len: 14
CDR3nt: TGTGCCAGCAGTGAGGCCAGGGGTTATGAGACCCAGTACTTC
CDR3aa: CASSEARGYETQYF

abundance: .
d_gene: .
j_gene: TRBJ2-1
v_gene: TRBV21-1
len: 19
CDR3nt: TGTGCCAGCAGTCAAAAAGGGCGACTAGCAGAGAGCTCCTACAATGAGCAGTTCTTC
CDR3aa: CASSQKGRLAESSYNEQFF

abundance: .
d_gene: TRBD2
j_gene: TRBJ2-2
v_gene: TRBV2
len: 15
CDR3nt: TGTGCCAGCGCCGGCATAGCGGGAGTCACCGGGGAGCTGTTTTTT
CDR3aa: CASAGIAGVTGELFF

abundance: .
d_gene: .
j_gene: TRBJ2-7
v_gene: TRBV29-1
len: 13
CDR3nt: TGCAGCGTTGGATGGGACATCCTTAACGAGCAGTACTTC
CDR3aa: CSVGWDILNEQYF

abundance: .
d_gene: TRBD2
j_gene: TRBJ2-1
v_gene: TRBV11-3
len: 19
CDR3nt: TGTGCCAGCAGCCTCGGCGGACTAGCGGGAGATTCGCGCTACAATGAGCAGTTCTTC
CDR3aa: CASSLGGLAGDSRYNEQFF

abundance: once
d_gene: .
j_gene: TRBJ2-7
v_gene: TRBV28
len: 16
CDR3nt: TGTGCCAGCAGTTTAGCGCTCGAGTGGGGCGCCTACGAGCAGTACTTC
CDR3aa: CASSLALEWGAYEQYF

abundance: .
d_gene: TRBD2
j_gene: TRBJ2-1
v_gene: TRBV9
len: 14
CDR3nt: TGTGCCAGCAGCTCCGGACTAGCGGGAGCCGAGCAGTTCTTC
CDR3aa: CASSSGLAGAEQFF

abundance: .
d_gene: TRBD1
j_gene: TRBJ1-1
v_gene: TRBV2
len: 17
CDR3nt: TGTGCCAGCAGTGTGGGGGACAGGGGCTTCAGGAACACTGAAGCTTTCTTT
CDR3aa: CASSVGDRGFRNTEAFF

abundance: once
d_gene: TRBD1
j_gene: TRBJ2-7
v_gene: TRBV7-9
len: 14
CDR3nt: TGTGCCAGCAGCTTATCACAGGGGGCATACGAGCAGTACTTC
CDR3aa: CASSLSQGAYEQYF

abundance: .
d_gene: TRBD2
j_gene: TRBJ2-3
v_gene: TRBV7-3
len: 18
CDR3nt: TGTGCCAGCAGCTTATGGGGGGGACTAGCGGGAAGGACAGATACGCAGTATTTT
CDR3aa: CASSLWGGLAGRTDTQYF

abundance: .
d_gene: .
j_gene: TRBJ1-2
v_gene: TRBV11-2
len: 14
CDR3nt: TGTGCCAGCAGCCCGCCCCGGGGGGCTTATGGCTACACCTTC
CDR3aa: CASSPPRGAYGYTF

abundance: .
d_gene: TRBD1
j_gene: TRBJ1-2
v_gene: TRBV28
len: 14
CDR3nt: TGTGCCAGCAGTTTATGGACAGGGCACTATGGCTACACCTTC
CDR3aa: CASSLWTGHYGYTF

abundance: .
d_gene: TRBD2
j_gene: TRBJ2-1
v_gene: TRBV7-3
len: 15
CDR3nt: TGTGCCAGCAGCGTACTAGCGGGAGAGTCGAATGAGCAGTTCTTC
CDR3aa: CASSVLAGESNEQFF

abundance: .
d_gene: TRBD1
j_gene: TRBJ2-7
v_gene: TRBV6-1
len: 15
CDR3nt: TGTGCCAGCAGGGAGGGACAGGGGGCACGGTACGAGCAGTACTTC
CDR3aa: CASREGQGARYEQYF

abundance: .
d_gene: TRBD1
j_gene: TRBJ1-2
v_gene: TRBV5-1
len: 14
CDR3nt: TGCGCCAGCAGCCTTACCGGGACAGGGAACGGCTACACCTTC
CDR3aa: CASSLTGTGNGYTF

abundance: .
d_gene: .
j_gene: TRBJ2-2
v_gene: TRBV11-3
len: 14
CDR3nt: TGTGCCAGCAGCTTACGAGTCTCCACCGGGGAGCTGTTTTTT
CDR3aa: CASSLRVSTGELFF